The clone carrying this T cell receptor beta chain was found a few times. CDR3 length: 16 amino acids. The ends were cut back, 5 bases at V and 8 bases at J, with 24 bases in the middle. Per the germline V gene, CDR1 is MNHEY and CDR2 is SMNVEV (reference sequence). 60 Vbeta and 13 Jbeta primers were used in PCR. The data were produced by immunoSEQ multiplex PCR, yet TCRdb's version contains in-frame clones alone and is incomplete. The sample has 130,000 or so clones, around 79% seen once. The data stem from a study of cytomegalovirus exposure and HLA in healthy donors. The V call is TRBV27, the J call TRBJ1-2, with D perhaps TRBD1 (6 bases). The sequencing input was PBMCs. This TCR was sampled from a middle-aged woman in good health and CMV-seropositive. CDR3 residues: CASSPTSGGRFKGYTF. The DNA for the CDR3 is TGTGCCAGCAGTCCAACCTCGGGGGGGCGTTTTAAGGGCTACACCTTC.